This T cell receptor (beta chain) was observed in a study of T cell responses to AZD1222 COVID-19 vaccine. Study overall: Pooled together were second doses at about 4 or about 12 weeks.

Sequencing was performed with immunoSEQ multiplex PCR; in TCRdb, only in-frame clones are kept and a portion is missing. The data show 99,000 or so clones, roughly 82% seen once. The CDR3 has 16 residues. Trimming left V 3 bases short and J 1 base short, with 10 bases between. Germline V gene lookup returns CDR1 MGHRA and CDR2 YSYEKL. The sequence was obtained from an adult in good health. This chain joins TRBV4-1 and TRBJ1-6, with D possibly matching TRBD1 (5 bases). Here the sequenced sample was peripheral blood, taken on day 0 of AZD1222 vaccination. The CDR3 protein is CASSHGGGSYNSPLHF. The DNA of the CDR3 is TGCGCCAGCAGCCACGGGGGGGGATCCTATAATTCACCCCTCCACTTT.